This TCR beta chain was sequenced during a study of blood T cell repertoires in COVID-19. Germline CDR1 MNHEY, CDR2 SMNVEV (reference sequence). After removal of 7 bases from V and 5 bases from J, the junction contained 10 bases not matched to a gene. The CDR3 has 15 residues. Data came from immunoSEQ multiplex PCR; TCRdb stores just in-frame clones and leaves some out. Here the sample spans around 230,000 clones, roughly 85% being singletons. The gene calls are TRBV27 and TRBJ2-1; TRBD1 agrees at 8 bases. This clonotype was sampled from a man in his fifties with COVID-19, enrolled during active disease. Sequenced sample: peripheral blood. Here the CDR3 reads CASTRVGTGNNEQFF. CDR3 coding DNA: TGTGCCAGCACCAGAGTTGGGACAGGTAACAATGAGCAGTTCTTC.